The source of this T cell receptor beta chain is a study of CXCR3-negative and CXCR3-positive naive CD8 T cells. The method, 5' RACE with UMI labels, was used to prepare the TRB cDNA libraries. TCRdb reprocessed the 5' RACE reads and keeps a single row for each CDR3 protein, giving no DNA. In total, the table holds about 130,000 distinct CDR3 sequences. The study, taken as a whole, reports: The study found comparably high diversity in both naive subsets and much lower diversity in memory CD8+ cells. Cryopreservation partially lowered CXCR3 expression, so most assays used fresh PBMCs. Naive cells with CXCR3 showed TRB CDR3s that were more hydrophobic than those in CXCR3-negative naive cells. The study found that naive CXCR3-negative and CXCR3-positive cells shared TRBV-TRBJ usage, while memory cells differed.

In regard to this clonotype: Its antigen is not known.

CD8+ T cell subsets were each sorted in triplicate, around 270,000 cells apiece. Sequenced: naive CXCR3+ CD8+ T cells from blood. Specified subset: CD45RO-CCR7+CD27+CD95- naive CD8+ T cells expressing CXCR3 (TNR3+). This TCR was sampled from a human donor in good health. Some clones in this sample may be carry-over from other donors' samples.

The CDR3 is CASSFIGGGAEQFF. The chain carries TRBV7-3 and TRBJ2-1; TCRdb outputs TRBD2, but without DNA this stays unchecked. Germline CDR1 and CDR2: SGHTA and FQGTGA. There are 14 residues in the CDR3. Full variable domain (outside the CDR3, taken from reference TRBV7-3 and TRBJ2-1): GAGVSQTPSNKVTEKGKYVELRCDPISGHTALYWYRQSLGQGPEFLIYFQGTGAADDSGLPNDRFFAVRPEGSVSTLKIQRTERGDSAVYLCASSFIGGGAEQFFGPGTRLTVL.